This TCR beta chain is from a study of blood T cell repertoires in COVID-19. Study as a whole: Acute and convalescent COVID-19 samples came from the United States, Italy and Spain. From T cells, B-cell-depleted T cells, or PBMCs came the material, which was cDNA or gDNA.

Methods used by the authors: Nucleated cell number was recorded as an estimate derived from reference gene primer amplification. The data were produced by immunoSEQ multiplex PCR, yet TCRdb's version contains in-frame clones alone and is incomplete. V and J calls plus clone size are reproduced from that table; the DNA served to infer D and trimming. The data show about 210,000 clones, more than 75% seen once. V trimming: 5 bases; J trimming: 6 bases; junction bases outside the gene matches: 8. CDR1 SGHAT and CDR2 FQNNGV come from the germline V gene. This CDR3 has 14 residues. The sample comprised peripheral blood. This chain joins TRBV11-2 and TRBJ2-3; 7 bases are shared with TRBD2. This clonotype was sampled from a man in his 60s who had recovered from COVID-19. CDR3 residues: CASSLGTGGDTQYF. As DNA, the CDR3 is TGTGCCAGCAGCCTAGGGACCGGGGGGGATACGCAGTATTTT.